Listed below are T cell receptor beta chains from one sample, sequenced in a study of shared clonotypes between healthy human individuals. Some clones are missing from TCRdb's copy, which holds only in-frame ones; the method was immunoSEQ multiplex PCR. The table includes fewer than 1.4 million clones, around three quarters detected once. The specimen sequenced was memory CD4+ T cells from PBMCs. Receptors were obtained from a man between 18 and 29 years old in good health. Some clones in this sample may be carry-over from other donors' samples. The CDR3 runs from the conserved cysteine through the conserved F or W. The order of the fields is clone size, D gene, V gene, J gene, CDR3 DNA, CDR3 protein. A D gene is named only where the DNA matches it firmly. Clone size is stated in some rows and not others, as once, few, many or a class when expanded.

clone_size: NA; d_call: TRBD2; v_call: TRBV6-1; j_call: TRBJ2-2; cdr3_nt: TGTGCCAGCATCTTAGCGGGAGAAGTCACCGGGGAGCTGTTTTTT; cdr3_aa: CASILAGEVTGELFF
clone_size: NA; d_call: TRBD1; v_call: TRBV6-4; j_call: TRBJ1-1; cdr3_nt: TGTGCCAGCAGTTCGACAGGGGGAGGAACTGAAGCTTTCTTT; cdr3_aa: CASSSTGGGTEAFF
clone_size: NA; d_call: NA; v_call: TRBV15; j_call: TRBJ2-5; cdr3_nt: TGTGCCACCAGCGCCCGGGACTCGGGGGAGACCCAGTACTTC; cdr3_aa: CATSARDSGETQYF
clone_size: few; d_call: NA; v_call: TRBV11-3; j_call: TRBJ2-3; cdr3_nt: TGTGCCAGCAGCTGGCTAGGTACAGATACGCAGTATTTT; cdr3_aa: CASSWLGTDTQYF
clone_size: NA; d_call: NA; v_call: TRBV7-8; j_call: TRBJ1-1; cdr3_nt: TGTGCCAGCAGCCTTCCCGGGACTACGGGGAACACTGAAGCTTTCTTT; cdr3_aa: CASSLPGTTGNTEAFF
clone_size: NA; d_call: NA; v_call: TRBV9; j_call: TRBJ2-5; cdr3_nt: TGTGCCAGCAGCGTAGAGGGGGGTAAAGAGACCCAGTACTTC; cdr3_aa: CASSVEGGKETQYF
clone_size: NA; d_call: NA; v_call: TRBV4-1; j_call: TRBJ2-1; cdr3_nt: TGCGCCAGCAGGGGAGGCCCGGGAGACGGCAATGAGCAGTTCTTC; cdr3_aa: CASRGGPGDGNEQFF
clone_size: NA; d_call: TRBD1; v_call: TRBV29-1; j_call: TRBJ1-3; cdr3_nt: TGCAGCGTCCAGGGGGCCTTTGGAAACACCATATATTTT; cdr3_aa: CSVQGAFGNTIYF
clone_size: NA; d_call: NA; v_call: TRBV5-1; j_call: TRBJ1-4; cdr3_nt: TGCGCCAGCAGCGATCGGGGGGCTAATGAAAAACTGTTTTTT; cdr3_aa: CASSDRGANEKLFF
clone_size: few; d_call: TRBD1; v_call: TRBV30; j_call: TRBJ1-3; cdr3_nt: TGTGCCTGGAGTGCGGGACAGGGGAACACCATATATTTT; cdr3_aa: CAWSAGQGNTIYF
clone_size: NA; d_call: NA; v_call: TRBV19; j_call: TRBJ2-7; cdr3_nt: TGTGCCAGTAGTGCCGGCGTCTACGAGCAGTACTTC; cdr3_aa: CASSAGVYEQYF
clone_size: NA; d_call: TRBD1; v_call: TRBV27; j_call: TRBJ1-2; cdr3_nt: TGTGCCAGCAGTGCACAGGGGTTTGGTGGCTACACCTTC; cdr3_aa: CASSAQGFGGYTF
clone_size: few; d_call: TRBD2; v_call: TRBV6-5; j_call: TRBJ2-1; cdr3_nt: TGTGCCAGAAACCCCCCCCTAGCGGGGTACAATGAGCAGTTCTTC; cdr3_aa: CARNPPLAGYNEQFF
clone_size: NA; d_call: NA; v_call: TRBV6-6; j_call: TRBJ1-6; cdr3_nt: TGTGCCAGCCGGGATTCGTTATACAGACAGCGTTCACCCCTCCACTTT; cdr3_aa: CASRDSLYRQRSPLHF
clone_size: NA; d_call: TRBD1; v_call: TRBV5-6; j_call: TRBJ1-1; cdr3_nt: TGTGCCAGCAGCTTGGCCCGTAGGGGGCGCGGTCTGAACACTGAAGCTTTCTTT; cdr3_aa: CASSLARRGRGLNTEAFF
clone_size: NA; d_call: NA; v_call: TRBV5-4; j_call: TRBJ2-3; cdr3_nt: TGTGCCAGCAGCTTGGATACTAGATACCATACGCAGTATTTT; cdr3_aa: CASSLDTRYHTQYF
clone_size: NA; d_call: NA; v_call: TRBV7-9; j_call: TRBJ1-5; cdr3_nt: TGTGCCAGCAGCTTCTCAGATCAGCCCCAGCATTTT; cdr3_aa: CASSFSDQPQHF
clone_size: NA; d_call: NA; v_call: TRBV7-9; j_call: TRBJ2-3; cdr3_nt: TGTGCCAGCAGCTTATGGACGGCAAACACAGATACGCAGTATTTT; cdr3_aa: CASSLWTANTDTQYF
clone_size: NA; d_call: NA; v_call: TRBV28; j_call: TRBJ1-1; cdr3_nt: TGTGCCAGCAGTTTATGGGGGGGTAACACTGAAGCTTTCTTT; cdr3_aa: CASSLWGGNTEAFF
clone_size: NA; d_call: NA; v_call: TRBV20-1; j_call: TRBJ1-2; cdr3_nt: TGCAGTGCTAGAGTGGGGCAGGGCTACACCTTC; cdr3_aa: CSARVGQGYTF
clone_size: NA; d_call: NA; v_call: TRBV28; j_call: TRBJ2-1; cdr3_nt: TGTGCCAGCAGGGCTAGCTTGTATGAGCAGTTCTTC; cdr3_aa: CASRASLYEQFF
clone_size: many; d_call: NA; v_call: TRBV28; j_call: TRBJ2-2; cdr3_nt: TGTGCCAGCAGTTCCCCCGGAACCACCGGGGAGCTGTTTTTT; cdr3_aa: CASSSPGTTGELFF
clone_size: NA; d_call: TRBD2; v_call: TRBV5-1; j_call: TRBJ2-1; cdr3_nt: TGCGCCAGCAGCTTGGGACTAGCGGGAGGCCACAATGAGCAGTTCTTC; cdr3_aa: CASSLGLAGGHNEQFF
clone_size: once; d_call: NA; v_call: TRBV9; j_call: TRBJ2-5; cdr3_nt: TGTGCCAGCAGCGTAAGGCAGACCCAAGAGACCCAGTACTTC; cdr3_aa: CASSVRQTQETQYF
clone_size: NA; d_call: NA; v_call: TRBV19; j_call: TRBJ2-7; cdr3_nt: TGTGCCAGTAGTTCCTCAGCTAGCCTGAACCCCTACGAGCAGTACTTC; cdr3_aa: CASSSSASLNPYEQYF
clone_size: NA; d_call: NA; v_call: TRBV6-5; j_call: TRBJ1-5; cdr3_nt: TGTGCCAGCAGCCGCCAGGGTAGCAATCAGCCCCAGCATTTT; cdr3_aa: CASSRQGSNQPQHF
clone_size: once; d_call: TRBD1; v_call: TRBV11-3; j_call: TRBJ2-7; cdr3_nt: TGTGCCAGCAGCTTAGACGGACAGGGCTACGAGCAGTACTTC; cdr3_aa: CASSLDGQGYEQYF
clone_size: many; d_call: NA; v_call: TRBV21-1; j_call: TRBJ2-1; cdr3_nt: TGTGCCATGGGTAGCGGGGGATACAATGAGCAGTTCTTC; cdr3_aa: CAMGSGGYNEQFF
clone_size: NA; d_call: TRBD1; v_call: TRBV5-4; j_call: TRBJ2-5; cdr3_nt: TGTGCCAGCAGCGCCGGTACGGGACAGGGCCAAGAGACCCAGTACTTC; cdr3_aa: CASSAGTGQGQETQYF
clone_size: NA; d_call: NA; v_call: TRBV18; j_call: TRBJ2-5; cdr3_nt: TGTGCCAGCTCACAGGGGGAGACCCAGTACTTC; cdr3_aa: CASSQGETQYF
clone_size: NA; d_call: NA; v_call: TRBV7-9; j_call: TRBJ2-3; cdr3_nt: TGTGCCAGCAGCCCTAAGGGCAGAGGGGCAGATACGCAGTATTTT; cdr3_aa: CASSPKGRGADTQYF
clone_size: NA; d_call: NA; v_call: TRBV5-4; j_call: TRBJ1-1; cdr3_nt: TGTGCCAGCAGCTTGGGTTTCGGGGGCCAGGGTTTCTTT; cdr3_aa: CASSLGFGGQGFF
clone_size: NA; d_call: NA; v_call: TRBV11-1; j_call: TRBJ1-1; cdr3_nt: TGTGCCAGCAGCCAGGGCCCGAGGGACGCTTTCTTT; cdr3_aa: CASSQGPRDAFF
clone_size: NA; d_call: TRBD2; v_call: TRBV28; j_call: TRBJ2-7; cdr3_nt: TGTGCCAGCAGTCGGCCCGGGACTAGCGGGATTCAGCAGTACTTC; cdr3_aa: CASSRPGTSGIQQYF
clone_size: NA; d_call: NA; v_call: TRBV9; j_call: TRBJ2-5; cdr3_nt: TGTGCCAGCAGCGTAGATGTCAGGGAGACCCAGTACTTC; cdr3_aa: CASSVDVRETQYF
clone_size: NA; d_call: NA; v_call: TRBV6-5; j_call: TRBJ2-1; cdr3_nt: TGTGCCAGCAGCCCCCCGGGGTGGCGCAATGAGCAGTTCTTC; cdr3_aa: CASSPPGWRNEQFF
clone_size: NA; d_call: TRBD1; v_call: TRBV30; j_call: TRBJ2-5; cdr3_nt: TGTGCCTGGAGAAACCGGGACAGGGCGTTCGAGACCCAGTACTTC; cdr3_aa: CAWRNRDRAFETQYF
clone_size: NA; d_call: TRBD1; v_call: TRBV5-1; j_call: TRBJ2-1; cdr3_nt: TGCGCCAGCACTCGCGGGACAGGGGATGGGGTGGATGAGCAGTTCTTC; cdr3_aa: CASTRGTGDGVDEQFF
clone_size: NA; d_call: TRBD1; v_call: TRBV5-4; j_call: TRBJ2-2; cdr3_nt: TGTGCCAGCAGCCCGACAGGGGGCGCGGGCACCGGGGAGCTGTTTTTT; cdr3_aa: CASSPTGGAGTGELFF
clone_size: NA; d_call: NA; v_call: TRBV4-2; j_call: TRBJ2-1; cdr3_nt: TGTGCCAGCAGCCAGCCTCGCTTAGGATACAATGAGCAGTTCTTC; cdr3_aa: CASSQPRLGYNEQFF
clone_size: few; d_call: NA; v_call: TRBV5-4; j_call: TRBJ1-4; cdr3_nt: TGTGCCAGCAGCTGGGGAGCGGGTGCAACTAATGAAAAACTGTTTTTT; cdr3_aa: CASSWGAGATNEKLFF
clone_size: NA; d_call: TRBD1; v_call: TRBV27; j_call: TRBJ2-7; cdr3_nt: TGTGCCAGCAGTCGTCGGACAGGGAGGAACGAGCAGTACTTC; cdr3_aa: CASSRRTGRNEQYF
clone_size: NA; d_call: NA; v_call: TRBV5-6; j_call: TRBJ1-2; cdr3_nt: TGTGCCAGCAGCTTGGTGCAGGGCCGAGTCTATGGCTACACCTTC; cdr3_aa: CASSLVQGRVYGYTF
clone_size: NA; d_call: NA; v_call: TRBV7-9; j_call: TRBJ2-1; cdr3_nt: TGTGCCAGCAGCTTAGGCAGGGGGGCCTACAATGAGCAGTTCTTC; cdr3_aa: CASSLGRGAYNEQFF
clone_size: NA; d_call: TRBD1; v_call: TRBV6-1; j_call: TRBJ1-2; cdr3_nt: TGTGCCAGCAGTGAGATCGACAGGGGGTCCTATGGCTACACCTTC; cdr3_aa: CASSEIDRGSYGYTF
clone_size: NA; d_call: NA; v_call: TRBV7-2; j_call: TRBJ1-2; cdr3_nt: TGTGCCAGCAGCTTAGAGGGGTGGGTAGGCTACACCTTC; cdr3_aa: CASSLEGWVGYTF
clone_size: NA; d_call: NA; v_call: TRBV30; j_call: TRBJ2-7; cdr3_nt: TGTGCCTGGAGTGTACTAATGGGGAGCTCCTACGAGCAGTACTTC; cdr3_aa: CAWSVLMGSSYEQYF
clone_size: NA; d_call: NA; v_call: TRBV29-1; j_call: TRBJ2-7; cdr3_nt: TGCAGCGTTGGGGGCAATCTCGGCTACGAGCAGTACTTC; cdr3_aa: CSVGGNLGYEQYF
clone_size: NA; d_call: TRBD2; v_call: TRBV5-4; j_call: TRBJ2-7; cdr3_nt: TGTGCCAGCAGCTCTAGCGGGAGCGCCTACGAGCAGTACTTC; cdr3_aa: CASSSSGSAYEQYF
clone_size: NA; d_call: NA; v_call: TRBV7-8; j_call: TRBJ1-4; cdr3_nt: TGTGCCAGCAGCTTATTAGCCCGGGAAAAACTGTTTTTT; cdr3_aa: CASSLLAREKLFF
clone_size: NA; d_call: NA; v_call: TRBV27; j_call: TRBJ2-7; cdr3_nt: TGTGCCAGCAGTTTATCGTACCAGGGGCACGAGCAGTACTTC; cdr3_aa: CASSLSYQGHEQYF
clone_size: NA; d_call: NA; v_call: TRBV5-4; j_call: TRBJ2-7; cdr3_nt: TGTGCCAGCAGCTTGGCCGGAGGGGGAAGGCCTGACGAGCAGTACTTC; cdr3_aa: CASSLAGGGRPDEQYF
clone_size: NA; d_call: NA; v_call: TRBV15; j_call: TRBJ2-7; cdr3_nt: TGTGCCACCAGCAGAGATCGAGGGGAAGGCTACGAGCAGTACTTC; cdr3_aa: CATSRDRGEGYEQYF
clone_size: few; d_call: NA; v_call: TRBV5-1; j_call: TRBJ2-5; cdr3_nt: TGCGCCAGCAGCCCCAACCTCGGGCAGGAGACCCAGTACTTC; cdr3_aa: CASSPNLGQETQYF